These T cell receptor beta chains were read from a single sample in a study of shared clonotypes between healthy human individuals. The repertoire was sequenced with immunoSEQ multiplex PCR; TCRdb's copy has only in-frame clones and lacks some. Found here are 1 million to 1.2 million clones, around three quarters of them singletons; the top ten hold 0.7% to 0.95%. Sequencing used memory CD4+ T cells from PBMCs. The origin of the receptors is a man in his late teens or twenties in good health. Some clones in this sample may be carry-over from other donors' samples. Each CDR3 is given with its conserved first and last residue.

>TRBV30|TRBJ2-5
CAWSVGGSGARETQYF
>TRBV30|TRBJ2-3
CAWARADTQYF
>TRBV27|TRBJ1-5
CASSLRVTGGDQPQHF
>TRBV11-2|TRBJ1-4
CASSSPRSGIFEKLFF
>TRBV5-1|TRBJ2-3
CASSLRVRTPPTDTQYF
>TRBV27|TRBJ2-6
CASSPFDSGANVLTF
>TRBV4-1|TRBJ2-7
CASSRPGHSSYEQYF
>TRBV11-3|TRBJ2-3
CASSLRTSGSSDTQYF
>TRBV10-3|TRBJ1-1
CAIKEVWTEAFF
>TRBV12-5|TRBJ2-5
CASAIGGPETQYF
>TRBV4-1|TRBJ2-7
CASSRDRDKYEQYF
>TRBV7-2|TRBJ2-7
CASSPGTLAYEQYF
>TRBV5-1|TRBJ2-2
CASSWTGAGTGELFF
>TRBV7-2|TRBJ2-5
CASSQNRGGGPLRETQYF
>TRBV28|TRBJ1-2
CASSPTLQGHYGYTF
>TRBV6-6|TRBJ2-7
CASASGRGVQYF
>TRBV5-6|TRBJ2-7
CASSLGPQGEYF
>TRBV7-9|TRBJ1-6
CASSLSLGTGGRNSPLHF
>TRBV9|TRBJ2-7
CASSLRGTVGYEQYF
>TRBV6-1|TRBJ1-1
CASINTLNTEAFF
>TRBV6-5|TRBJ1-2
CASSYSDGANYGYTF
>TRBV11-3|TRBJ1-1
CASSLEGADTEAFF
>TRBV29-1|TRBJ2-2
CSVRVAATGELFF
>TRBV7-9|TRBJ1-5
CASSLALDSNQPQHF
>TRBV27|TRBJ2-7
CASSLLDSVAVGEQYF
>TRBV19|TRBJ1-3
CASSIRVTSSGNTIYF
>TRBV27|TRBJ1-5
CASSFGRVNQPQHF
>TRBV14|TRBJ1-1
CASTEKIRASSEAFF
>TRBV5-1|TRBJ2-7
CASSENYEQYF
>TRBV6-5|TRBJ1-2
CASGLQGRNYGYTF
>TRBV20-1|TRBJ2-7
CSARDSEQYF
>TRBV7-2|TRBJ2-5
CASSLALAQETQYF
>TRBV4-2|TRBJ2-7
CASSQESSGYYEQYF
>TRBV18|TRBJ2-3
CASSPRRSSTDTQYF
>TRBV7-8|TRBJ2-4
CASSFEGLAKNIQYF
>TRBV2|TRBJ1-1
CASTPGPGGTEAFF
>TRBV6-5|TRBJ1-6
CASSYSGQGANSPLHF
>TRBV5-1|TRBJ2-7
CASSRMRGGSYEQYF
>TRBV6-6|TRBJ1-3
CASSYAQGNTIYF
>TRBV15|TRBJ2-7
CATSRARDKVYEQYF
>TRBV7-3|TRBJ2-2
CASSLQGASNTGELFF
>TRBV7-9|TRBJ1-5
CASSRGTGPNQPQHF
>TRBV28|TRBJ1-3
CASSSAGPGNTIYF
>TRBV30|TRBJ2-4
CAWINVRDGKNIQYF
>TRBV19|TRBJ1-2
CASKPQGDWGYTF
>TRBV7-3|TRBJ2-7
CASSASGRPEQYF
>TRBV28|TRBJ2-7
CASSGTSGPYEQYF
>TRBV7-2|TRBJ1-3
CASSSRVGSSGNTIYF
>TRBV11-2|TRBJ2-7
CASSSLQTAPYEQYF
>TRBV10-3|TRBJ2-1
CANRATGSSYNEQFF
>TRBV7-3|TRBJ2-2
CASSLGDRNTGELFF
>TRBV7-9|TRBJ2-1
CASSPKTSGRAYEQFF
>TRBV2|TRBJ2-5
CASSYSRETQYF
>TRBV18|TRBJ2-3
CASSRGQGDADTQYF
>TRBV2|TRBJ1-4
CVTAQENEKLFF
>TRBV6-6|TRBJ2-1
CATLGYNEQFF
>TRBV5-1|TRBJ2-5
CASRGFPGETQYF